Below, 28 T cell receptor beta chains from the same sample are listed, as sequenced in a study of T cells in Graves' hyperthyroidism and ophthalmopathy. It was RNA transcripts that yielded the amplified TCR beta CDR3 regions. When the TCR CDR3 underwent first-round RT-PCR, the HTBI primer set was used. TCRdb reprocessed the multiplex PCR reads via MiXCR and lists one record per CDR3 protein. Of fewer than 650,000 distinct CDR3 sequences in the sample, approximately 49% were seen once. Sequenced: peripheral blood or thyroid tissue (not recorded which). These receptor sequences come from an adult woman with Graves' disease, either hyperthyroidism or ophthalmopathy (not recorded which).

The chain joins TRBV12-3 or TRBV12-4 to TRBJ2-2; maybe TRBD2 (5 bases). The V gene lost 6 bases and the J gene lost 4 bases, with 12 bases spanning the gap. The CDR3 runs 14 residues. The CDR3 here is CASSQSAGTGELFF. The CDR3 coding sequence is TGTGCCAGCAGCCAAAGTGCGGGCACCGGGGAGCTGTTTTTT.

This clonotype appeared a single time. In nucleotides, the CDR3 is TGCAGTGCTAGAGAAGTGGGGCTTAGTAGCAATCAGCCCCAGCATTTT. It yields the protein CSAREVGLSSNQPQHF. This chain uses TRBV20-1 with TRBJ1-5, with D possibly being TRBD1 (5 bases). The CDR3 covers 16 residues. Germline V CDR1 and CDR2: DFQATT, SNEGSKA (reference sequence). Trimming pared 0 bases from V and 0 bases from J, leaving 12 bases between.

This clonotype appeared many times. The chain's CDR3 is CASNLVPSPQETQYF. The CDR3 DNA follows: TGCGCCAGCAACTTAGTTCCGTCCCCTCAAGAGACCCAGTACTTC. The V gene is TRBV5-1, the J gene TRBJ2-5; D remains ambiguous. V lost 6 bases and J 2 bases, leaving 17 bases between the germline ends. Germline-derived CDR1 and CDR2 are SGHRS and YFSETQ. CDR3 length: 15 amino acids.

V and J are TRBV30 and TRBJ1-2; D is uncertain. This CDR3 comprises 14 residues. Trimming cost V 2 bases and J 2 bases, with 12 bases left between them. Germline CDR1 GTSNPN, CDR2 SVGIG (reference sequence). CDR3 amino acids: CAWSPLDGNYGYTF. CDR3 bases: TGTGCCTGGAGTCCACTAGACGGAAACTATGGCTACACCTTC. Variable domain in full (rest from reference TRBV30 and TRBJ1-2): SQTIHQWPATLVQPVGSPLSLECTVEGTSNPNLYWYRQAAGRGLQLLFYSVGIGQISSEVPQNLSASRPQDRQFILSSKKLLLSDSGFYLCAWSPLDGNYGYTFGSGTRLTVV.

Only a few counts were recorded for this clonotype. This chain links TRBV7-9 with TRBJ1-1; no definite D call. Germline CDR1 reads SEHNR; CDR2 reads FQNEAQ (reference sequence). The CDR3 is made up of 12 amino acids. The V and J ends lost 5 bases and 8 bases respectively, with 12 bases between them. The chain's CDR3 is CASSQYVGEAFF. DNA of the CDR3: TGTGCCAGCAGCCAGTATGTGGGGGAAGCTTTCTTT. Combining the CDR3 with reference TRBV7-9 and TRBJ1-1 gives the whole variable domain DTGVSQNPRHKITKRGQNVTFRCDPISEHNRLYWYRQTLGQGPEFLTYFQNEAQLEKSRLLSDRFSAERPKGSFSTLEIQRTEQGDSAMYLCASSQYVGEAFFGQGTRLTVV.

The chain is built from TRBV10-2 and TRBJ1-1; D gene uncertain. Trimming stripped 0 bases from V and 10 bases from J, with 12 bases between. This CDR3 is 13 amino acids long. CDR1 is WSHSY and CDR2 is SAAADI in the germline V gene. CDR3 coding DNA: TGCGCCAGCAGTGAGTCCGGTGTAGGTCGAGCTTTCTTT. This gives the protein CASSESGVGRAFF.

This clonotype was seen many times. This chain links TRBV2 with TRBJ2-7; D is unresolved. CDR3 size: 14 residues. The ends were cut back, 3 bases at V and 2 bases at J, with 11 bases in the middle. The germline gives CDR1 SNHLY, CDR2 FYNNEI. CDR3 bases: TGTGCCAGCAGTGACACCAGGCTAGCCTACGAGCAGTACTTC. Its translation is CASSDTRLAYEQYF.

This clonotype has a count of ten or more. The CDR3 is CASNGISTDTQYF. The CDR3 DNA reads TGTGCCAGCAACGGGATTAGCACAGATACGCAGTATTTT. The chain recombines TRBV2 with TRBJ2-3; D may be TRBD2 (5 bases). Looked up from germline, CDR1 is SNHLY and CDR2 is FYNNEI. The CDR3 is 13 amino acids. The V gene lost 7 bases and the J gene lost 0 bases, with 8 bases spanning the gap.

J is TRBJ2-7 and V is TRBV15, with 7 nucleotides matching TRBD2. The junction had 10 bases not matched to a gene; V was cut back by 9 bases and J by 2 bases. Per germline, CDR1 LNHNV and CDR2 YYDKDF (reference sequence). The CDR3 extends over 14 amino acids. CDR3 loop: CATGEGRNTYEQYF. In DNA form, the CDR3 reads TGTGCCACGGGGGAGGGACGAAACACCTACGAGCAGTACTTC.

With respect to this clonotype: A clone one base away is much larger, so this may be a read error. The CDR3 is CSAREFGYKQYF. The DNA for the CDR3 is TGCAGTGCTAGAGAATTCGGCTACAAGCAGTACTTC. The rearrangement joins TRBV20-1 to TRBJ2-7; no clear D gene. From germline, CDR1 is DFQATT and CDR2 SNEGSKA (reference sequence). The CDR3 is 12 residues long.

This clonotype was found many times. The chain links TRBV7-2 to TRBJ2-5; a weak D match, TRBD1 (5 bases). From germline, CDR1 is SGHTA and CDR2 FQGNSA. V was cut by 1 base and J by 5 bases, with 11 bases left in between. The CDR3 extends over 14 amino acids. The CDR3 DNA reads TGTGCCAGCAGCTTAGACCCAGGGCGGGAGACCCAGTACTTC. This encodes CASSLDPGRETQYF.

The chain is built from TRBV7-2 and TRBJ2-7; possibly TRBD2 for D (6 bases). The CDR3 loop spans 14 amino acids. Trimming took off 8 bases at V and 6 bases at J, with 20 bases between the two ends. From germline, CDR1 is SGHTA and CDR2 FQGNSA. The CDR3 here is CASGPPTRASEQYF. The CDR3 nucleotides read TGTGCCAGCGGCCCTCCGACTAGAGCCTCCGAGCAGTACTTC.

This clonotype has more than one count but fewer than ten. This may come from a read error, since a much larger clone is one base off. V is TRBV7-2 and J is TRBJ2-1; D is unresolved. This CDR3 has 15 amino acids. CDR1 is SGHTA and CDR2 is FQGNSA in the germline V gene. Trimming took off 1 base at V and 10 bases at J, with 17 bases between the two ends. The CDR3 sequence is CASSLEGLSSYEQFF. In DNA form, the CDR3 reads TGTGCCAGCAGCTTAGAAGGCCTTTCATCCTACGAGCAGTTCTTC.

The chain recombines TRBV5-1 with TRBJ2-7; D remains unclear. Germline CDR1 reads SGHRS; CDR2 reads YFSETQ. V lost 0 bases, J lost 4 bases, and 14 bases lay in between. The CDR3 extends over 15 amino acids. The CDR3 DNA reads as TGCGCCAGCAGCTTGGAGGGCGGTGTTCTGTACGAGCAGTACTTC. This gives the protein CASSLEGGVLYEQYF.

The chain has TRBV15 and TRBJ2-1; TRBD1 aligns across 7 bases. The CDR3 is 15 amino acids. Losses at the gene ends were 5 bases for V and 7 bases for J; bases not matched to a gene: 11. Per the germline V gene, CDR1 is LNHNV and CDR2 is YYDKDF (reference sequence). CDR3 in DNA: TGTGCCACCAGCCTAGACCAGGGGGTGGGAAATGAGCAGTTCTTC. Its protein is CATSLDQGVGNEQFF.

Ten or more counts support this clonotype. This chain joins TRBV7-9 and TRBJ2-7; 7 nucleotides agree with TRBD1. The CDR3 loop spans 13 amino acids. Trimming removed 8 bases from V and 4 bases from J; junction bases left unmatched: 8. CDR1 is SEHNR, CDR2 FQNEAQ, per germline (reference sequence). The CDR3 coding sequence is TGTGCCAGCTCCGGCCGGGACAGATACGAGCAGTACTTC. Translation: CASSGRDRYEQYF.

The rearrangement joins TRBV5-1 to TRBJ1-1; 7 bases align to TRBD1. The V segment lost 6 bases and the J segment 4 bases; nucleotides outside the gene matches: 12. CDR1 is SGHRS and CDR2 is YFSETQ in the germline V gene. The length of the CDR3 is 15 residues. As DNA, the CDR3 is TGCGCCAGCAAGGTACAGGGGAGTGTAGGCACTGAAGCTTTCTTT. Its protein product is CASKVQGSVGTEAFF.

In DNA, the CDR3 is TGCAGTGCTAGATCCACTAGTACCGGTTACGAGCAGTACTTC. Translating gives CSARSTSTGYEQYF. The rearrangement uses TRBV20-1 and TRBJ2-7; D might be TRBD2 (5 bases). This CDR3 region has 14 residues. The V end lost 2 bases, the J end lost 4 bases, and 15 bases lay between the germline ends. The germline V gene encodes CDR1 DFQATT and CDR2 SNEGSKA (reference sequence).

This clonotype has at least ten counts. The CDR3 spells CSARVRGTHTYEQYF. CDR3 sequence (DNA): TGCAGTGCTAGAGTGAGGGGGACTCATACCTACGAGCAGTACTTC. This chain uses TRBV20-1 with TRBJ2-7; D may match TRBD1 or TRBD2 (6 bases each). The CDR3 sequence is 15 residues long. V was cut by 1 base and J by 2 bases, with 15 bases left in between. CDR1 and CDR2 from the germline V gene are DFQATT and SNEGSKA (reference sequence).

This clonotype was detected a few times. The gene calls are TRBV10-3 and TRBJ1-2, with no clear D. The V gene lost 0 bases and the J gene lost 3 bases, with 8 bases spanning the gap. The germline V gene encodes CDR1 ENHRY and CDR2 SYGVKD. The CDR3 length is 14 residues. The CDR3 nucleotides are TGTGCCATCAGTGAGTCAGGATCGGACTATGGCTACACCTTC. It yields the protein CAISESGSDYGYTF.

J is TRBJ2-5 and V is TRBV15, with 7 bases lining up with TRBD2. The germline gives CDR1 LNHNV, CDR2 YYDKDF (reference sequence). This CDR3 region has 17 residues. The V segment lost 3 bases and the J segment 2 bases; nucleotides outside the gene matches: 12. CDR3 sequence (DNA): TGTGCCACCAGCAGTGAAGCGAGCGGGACTATTCAAGAGACCCAGTACTTC. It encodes CATSSEASGTIQETQYF.

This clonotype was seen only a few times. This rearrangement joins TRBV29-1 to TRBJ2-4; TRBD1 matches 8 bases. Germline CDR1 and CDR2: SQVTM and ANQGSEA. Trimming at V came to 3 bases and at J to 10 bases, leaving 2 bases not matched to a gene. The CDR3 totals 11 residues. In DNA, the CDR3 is TGCAGCGTTGACAGGGGGCGGATTCAGTACTTC. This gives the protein CSVDRGRIQYF.

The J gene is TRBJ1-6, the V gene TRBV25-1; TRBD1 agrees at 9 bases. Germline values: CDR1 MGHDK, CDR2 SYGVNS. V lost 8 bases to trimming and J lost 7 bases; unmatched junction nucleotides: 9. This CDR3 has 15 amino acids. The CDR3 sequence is CASRRTGEGNSPLHF. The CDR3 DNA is TGTGCCAGCCGCCGGACAGGGGAGGGAAATTCACCCCTCCACTTT.

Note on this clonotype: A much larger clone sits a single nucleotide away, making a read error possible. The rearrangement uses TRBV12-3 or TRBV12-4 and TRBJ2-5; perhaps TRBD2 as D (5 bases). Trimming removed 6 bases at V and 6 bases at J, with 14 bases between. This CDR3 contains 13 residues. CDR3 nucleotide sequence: TGTGCCAGCAGCCGGCGAGGGCCCAAGACCCAGTACTTC. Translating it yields CASSRRGPKTQYF.

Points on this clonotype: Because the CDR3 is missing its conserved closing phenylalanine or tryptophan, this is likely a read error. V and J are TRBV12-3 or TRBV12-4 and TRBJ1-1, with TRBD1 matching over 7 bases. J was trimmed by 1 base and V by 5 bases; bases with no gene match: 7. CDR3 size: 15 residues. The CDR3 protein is CASSQVGTANTEAFS. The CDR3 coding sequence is TGTGCCAGCAGTCAAGTCGGGACAGCGAACACTGAAGCTTTCTCT.

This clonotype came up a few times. For the CDR3, the DNA is TGTGCCAGCAGTAATACAGGAGACACTGAAGCTTTCTTT. Translated, it gives CASSNTGDTEAFF. V and J are TRBV25-1 and TRBJ1-1; weak D call: TRBD1 (5 bases). Germline V CDR1 and CDR2: MGHDK, SYGVNS. The CDR3 spans 13 residues. The V gene lost 5 bases and the J gene lost 3 bases, with 10 bases spanning the gap.

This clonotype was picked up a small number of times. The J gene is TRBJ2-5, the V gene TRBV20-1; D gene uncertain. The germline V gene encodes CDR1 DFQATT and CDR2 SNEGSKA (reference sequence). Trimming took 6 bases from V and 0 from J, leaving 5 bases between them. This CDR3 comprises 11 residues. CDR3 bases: TGCAGTGCCCAGTACCAAGAGACCCAGTACTTC. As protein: CSAQYQETQYF.

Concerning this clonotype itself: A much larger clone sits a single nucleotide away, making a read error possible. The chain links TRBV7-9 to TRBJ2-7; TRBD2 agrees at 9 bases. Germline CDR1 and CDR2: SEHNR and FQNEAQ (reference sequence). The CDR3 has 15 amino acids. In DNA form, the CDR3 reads TGCGCCAGCAGCTCGGGACTAGCCTTGACCTACGAGCAGTACTTC. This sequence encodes CASSSGLALTYEQYF.